Here is one T cell receptor beta chain with its context. Antigen unknown. The RNA input was roughly 0.45 to 1 ug, and it was reverse transcribed with random hexamers. Amplification of TCR beta CDR3 by immunoSEQ multiplex PCR spanned 54 Vbeta and 13 Jbeta. Via MiXCR, TCRdb re-called the immunoSEQ multiplex PCR reads, giving one row per CDR3 protein. The repertoire includes approximately 160,000 distinct CDR3 sequences, less than 95% of them detected once, and roughly 0.099% sits in the top ten. The data originate from a study of CD8 T cells in Susac syndrome. Broader study findings: The study conceded that its TCR sequencing and HLA analysis involved relatively few individuals.

Sequencing targeted TCR beta in blood CD8+ and CD4+ T cells. V lost 7 bases to trimming and J lost 6 bases, with 13 bases between them. The CDR3 has 13 amino acids. From germline, CDR1 is SGHTA and CDR2 FQGNSA. The rearrangement links TRBV7-2 to TRBJ1-5; no firm D call. The source of this sequence is a human donor with multiple sclerosis. The sample consisted of CD4+ T cells from PBMCs. CDR3 in DNA: TGTGCCAGCACCCTTAACAGCGGTCAGCCCCAGCATTTT. This translates into CASTLNSGQPQHF.